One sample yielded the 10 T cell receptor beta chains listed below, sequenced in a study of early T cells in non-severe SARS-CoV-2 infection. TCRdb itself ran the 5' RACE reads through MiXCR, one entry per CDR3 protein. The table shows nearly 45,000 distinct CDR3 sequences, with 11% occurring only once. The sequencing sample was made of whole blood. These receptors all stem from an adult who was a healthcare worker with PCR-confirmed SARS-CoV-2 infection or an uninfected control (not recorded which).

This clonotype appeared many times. This CDR3 reads CASSYFGNSYEQYF. CDR3 DNA: TGTGCCAGCAGTTATTTTGGGAATTCCTACGAGCAGTACTTC. The chain recombines TRBV6-2 or TRBV6-3 with TRBJ2-7; no clear D. CDR1 is MNHEY, CDR2 SVGEGT, per germline. Trimming removed 3 bases from V and 1 base from J, with 10 bases in between. The CDR3 sequence is 14 residues long.

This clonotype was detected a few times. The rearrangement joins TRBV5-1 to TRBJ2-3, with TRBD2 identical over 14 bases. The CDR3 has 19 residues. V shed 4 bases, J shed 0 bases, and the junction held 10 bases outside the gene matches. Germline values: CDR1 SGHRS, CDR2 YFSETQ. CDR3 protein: CASSAPGLAGEASTDTQYF. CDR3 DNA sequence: TGCGCCAGCAGCGCCCCGGGACTAGCGGGAGAGGCTAGCACAGATACGCAGTATTTT.

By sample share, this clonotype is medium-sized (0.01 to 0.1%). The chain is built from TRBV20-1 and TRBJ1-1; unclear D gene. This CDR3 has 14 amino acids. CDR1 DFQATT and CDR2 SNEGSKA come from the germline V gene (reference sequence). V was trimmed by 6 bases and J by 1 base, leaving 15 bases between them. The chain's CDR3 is CSAVNAQWNTEAFF. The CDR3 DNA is TGCAGTGCCGTTAACGCACAGTGGAACACTGAAGCTTTCTTT.

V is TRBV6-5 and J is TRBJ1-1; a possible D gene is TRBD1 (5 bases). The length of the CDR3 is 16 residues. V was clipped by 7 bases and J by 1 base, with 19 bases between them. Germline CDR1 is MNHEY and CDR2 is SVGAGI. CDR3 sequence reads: CASNPPPDRENTEAFF. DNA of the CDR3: TGTGCCAGCAATCCACCCCCCGACAGAGAGAACACTGAAGCTTTCTTT.

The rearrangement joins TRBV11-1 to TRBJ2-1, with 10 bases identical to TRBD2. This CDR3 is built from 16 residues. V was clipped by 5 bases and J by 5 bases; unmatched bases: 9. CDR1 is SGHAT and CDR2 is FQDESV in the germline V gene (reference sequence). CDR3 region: CASSTGTSEINNEQFF. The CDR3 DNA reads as TGTGCCAGCAGCACGGGGACTAGCGAAATTAACAATGAGCAGTTCTTC.

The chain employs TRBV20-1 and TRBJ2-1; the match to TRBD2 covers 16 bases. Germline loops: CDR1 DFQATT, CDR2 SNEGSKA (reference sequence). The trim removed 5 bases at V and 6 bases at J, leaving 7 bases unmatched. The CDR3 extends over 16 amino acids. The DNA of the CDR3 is TGCAGTGCTGGGGGACTAGCGGGAGGGCGCGGCAATGAGCAGTTCTTC. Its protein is CSAGGLAGGRGNEQFF.

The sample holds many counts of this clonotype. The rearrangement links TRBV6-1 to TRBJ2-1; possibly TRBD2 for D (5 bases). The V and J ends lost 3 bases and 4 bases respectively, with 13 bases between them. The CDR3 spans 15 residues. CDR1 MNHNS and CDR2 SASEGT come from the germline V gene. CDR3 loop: CASSERVTLYNEQFF. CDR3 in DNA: TGTGCCAGCAGTGAGAGGGTGACACTTTACAATGAGCAGTTCTTC.

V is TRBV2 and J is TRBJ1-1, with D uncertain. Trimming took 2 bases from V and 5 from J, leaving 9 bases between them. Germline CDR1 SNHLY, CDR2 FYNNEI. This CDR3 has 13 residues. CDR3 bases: TGTGCCAGCAGTGAACTTGGTGGGACTGAAGCTTTCTTT. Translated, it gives CASSELGGTEAFF.

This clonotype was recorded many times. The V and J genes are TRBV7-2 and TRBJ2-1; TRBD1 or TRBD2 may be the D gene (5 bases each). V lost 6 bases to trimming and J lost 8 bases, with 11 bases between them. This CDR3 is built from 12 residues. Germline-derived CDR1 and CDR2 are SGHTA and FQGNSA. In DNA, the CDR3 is TGTGCCAGCAGAAGGGGAGAGGATGAGCAGTTCTTC. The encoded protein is CASRRGEDEQFF.

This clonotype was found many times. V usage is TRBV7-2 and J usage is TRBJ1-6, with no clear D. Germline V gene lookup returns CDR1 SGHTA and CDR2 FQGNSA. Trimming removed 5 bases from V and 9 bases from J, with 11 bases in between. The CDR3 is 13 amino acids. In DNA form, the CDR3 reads TGTGCCAGCAGCCCCACGGGAGGTTCACCCCTCCACTTT. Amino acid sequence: CASSPTGGSPLHF.